This T cell receptor (beta chain) is drawn from a study of CD8+ T cells in alopecia areata. In this sample, this clone turned up a few times. Trimming removed 4 bases from V and 10 bases from J, with 14 bases in between. Germline lookup yields CDR1 ENHRY and CDR2 SYGVKD. CDR3 length equals 12 residues. The authors extracted RNA and reverse transcribed it into cDNA as the sequencing template. Only in-frame clones appear in the TCRdb table, and some are missing; sequencing was by immunoSEQ multiplex PCR. Of some 30,000 clones listed, 62% are singletons. What was sequenced was NKG2D-high CD8+ T cells sorted from blood. The source is a human donor with alopecia areata. J is TRBJ2-7 and V is TRBV10-3, with TRBD1 as a possible D gene (6 bases). In DNA form, the CDR3 reads TGTGCCATCAGTGGGCTGACAGGCCGACAGTACTTC. Residues: CAISGLTGRQYF.